Shown below are 13 T cell receptor beta chains from a single sample sequenced in a study of OX40 agonist ivuxolimab in advanced cancers. Using immunoSEQ multiplex PCR, the repertoire was profiled, and TCRdb retains in-frame clones only, with some absent. The table shows about 19,000 clones, with 85% to 90% occurring only once. Sequences were derived from CD4+ or CD8+ T cells sorted from blood, sampled in a trial of the OX40 agonist ivuxolimab. The receptors originated from an adult with an advanced solid tumor such as melanoma, head and neck, liver or kidney cancer.

J is TRBJ2-1 and V is TRBV11-2; D is unclear. V lost 1 base to trimming and J lost 8 bases, with 9 bases between them. The CDR3 loop spans 13 amino acids. The germline V gene has CDR1 SGHAT and CDR2 FQNNGV. CDR3 DNA: TGTGCCAGCAGCTTAGGATTTGGTGATGAGCAGTTCTTC. This gives the protein CASSLGFGDEQFF.

The rearrangement uses TRBV4-2 and TRBJ2-1, with TRBD2 matching over 9 bases. Germline CDR1 and CDR2: LGHNA and YNFKEQ. The CDR3 contains 17 residues. V lost 0 bases and J lost 9; bases outside the gene matches: 12. The CDR3 reads CASSQERLAAEHSEQFF. CDR3 DNA sequence: TGTGCCAGCAGCCAAGAGAGACTAGCGGCGGAACATAGTGAGCAGTTCTTC.

The rearrangement joins TRBV7-2 to TRBJ1-4, with D unclear. Germline V gene data show CDR1 as SGHTA and CDR2 as FQGNSA. The CDR3 has 15 residues. Trimming removed 4 bases at V and 0 bases at J, with 9 bases between. The CDR3 bases are TGTGCCAGCAGCTCGAGCGTTGCAACTAATGAAAAACTGTTTTTT. Its protein product is CASSSSVATNEKLFF.

The chain has TRBV14 and TRBJ1-2, with D hard to call. The CDR3 runs to 14 residues. Germline V gene sequence: CDR1 SGHDN, CDR2 FVKESK. V lost 2 bases and J 3 bases, leaving 10 bases between the germline ends. CDR3 protein: CASSQTGLHYGYTF. The CDR3 DNA is TGTGCCAGCAGCCAAACGGGCCTCCACTATGGCTACACCTTC.

CDR3 amino acids: CASSVVEGQGYTF. The CDR3 DNA is TGTGCCAGCAGCGTAGTTGAGGGGCAGGGCTACACCTTC. The rearrangement joins TRBV9 to TRBJ1-2, with a weak D call TRBD1 (5 bases). Germline V gives CDR1 SGDLS, CDR2 YYNGEE. Trimming removed 0 bases from V and 8 bases from J, with 11 bases in between. The CDR3 has 13 residues.

The chain combines TRBV6-6 with TRBJ2-7; TRBD2 matches 8 bases. J was trimmed by 2 bases and V by 2 bases; bases with no gene match: 5. Germline values: CDR1 MNHNY, CDR2 SVGAGI (reference sequence). This CDR3 comprises 15 residues. CDR3 protein: CASSYSGSVTYEQYF. CDR3 nucleotide sequence: TGTGCCAGCAGTTACAGCGGGAGCGTCACCTACGAGCAGTACTTC.

The CDR3 nucleotides read TGTGCCAGCAGCGCGGGACCGCTGAACACTGAAGCTTTCTTT. Encoded protein: CASSAGPLNTEAFF. The V and J genes are TRBV7-9 and TRBJ1-1; maybe TRBD1 (5 bases). Looked up from germline, CDR1 is SEHNR and CDR2 is FQNEAQ (reference sequence). Trimming removed 5 bases from V and 0 bases from J, with 10 bases in between. CDR3 length equals 14 residues. The complete variable domain, with remaining parts taken from reference TRBV7-9 and TRBJ1-1, reads DTGVSQNPRHKITKRGQNVTFRCDPISEHNRLYWYRQTLGQGPEFLTYFQNEAQLEKSRLLSDRFSAERPKGSFSTLEIQRTEQGDSAMYLCASSAGPLNTEAFFGQGTRLTVV.

This chain uses TRBV27 with TRBJ2-1, with TRBD2 matching over 7 bases. Germline trimming cut 5 bases from V and 6 bases from J; bases unmatched to any gene: 4. CDR1 and CDR2 from the germline V gene are MNHEY and SMNVEV (reference sequence). This CDR3 has 13 amino acids. The CDR3 region has the DNA TGTGCCAGCAGTCCCCGGACTAGCAATGAGCAGTTCTTC. Its translation: CASSPRTSNEQFF.

This CDR3 reads CASSPEGGEIYEQYF. CDR3 nucleotide sequence: TGTGCCAGCAGCCCAGAGGGCGGGGAGATATACGAGCAGTACTTC. The rearrangement joins TRBV9 to TRBJ2-7; a weak D match, TRBD2 (6 bases). Germline V gives CDR1 SGDLS, CDR2 YYNGEE. The CDR3 loop spans 15 amino acids. Trimming left V 4 bases short and J 4 bases short, with 18 bases between.

This chain joins TRBV19 and TRBJ2-3; perhaps TRBD2 as D (6 bases). There are 14 residues in the CDR3. V lost 5 bases, J lost 1 base, and 10 bases lay in between. Germline CDR1 LNHDA, CDR2 SQIVND (reference sequence). The CDR3 sequence: CASSFPSGTDTQYF. The DNA for the CDR3 is TGTGCCAGTAGTTTCCCTAGCGGCACAGATACGCAGTATTTT.

V gene TRBV11-2 combines with J gene TRBJ1-1; a possible D gene is TRBD1 (6 bases). Trimming stripped 3 bases from V and 0 bases from J, with 11 bases between. This CDR3 has 15 residues. Per the germline V gene, CDR1 is SGHAT and CDR2 is FQNNGV. The CDR3 DNA reads TGTGCCAGCAGCTTGGAGACAGGACTGAACACTGAAGCTTTCTTT. Translated: CASSLETGLNTEAFF.

The CDR3 sequence is CASSLGVGETQYF. Written as DNA, the CDR3 is TGTGCCAGCAGTTTGGGCGTAGGAGAGACCCAGTACTTC. V and J are TRBV27 and TRBJ2-5, with D uncertain. V was pared by 3 bases and J by 4 bases, with 9 bases between. The CDR3 has 13 residues. The germline CDR1 and CDR2 sequences are MNHEY and SMNVEV (reference sequence).

This clone was observed a handful of times. The chain is built from TRBV15 and TRBJ1-1, with 7 positions matching TRBD1. The CDR3 spans 14 residues. J gave up 5 bases and V 5 bases, and 8 bases lay outside the gene matches. The germline V gene has CDR1 LNHNV and CDR2 YYDKDF (reference sequence). The DNA of the CDR3 is TGTGCCACCAGCGGCGACAGGGAGTGGACTGAAGCTTTCTTT. It codes for CATSGDREWTEAFF.